This TCR beta chain was observed in a study of cytomegalovirus exposure and HLA in healthy donors. Study observations and caveats: The study labeled more than 150 TCR beta chains cytomegalovirus-associated. For cytomegalovirus status, the classifier reportedly gave diagnoses with high specificity and sensitivity.

This clone has more than one count but fewer than ten. Its antigen is currently unknown. V lost 5 bases, J lost 6 bases, and 7 bases stayed unmatched. The germline CDR1 and CDR2 sequences are SGHTA and FQGNSA. CDR3 length: 14 residues. Primers for the PCR totalled 60 Vbeta and 13 Jbeta. The assay was immunoSEQ multiplex PCR, and TCRdb's table has in-frame clones only and misses some. The sample records under 45,000 clones, roughly 60% being singletons. Sequencing used PBMCs. This chain links TRBV7-2 with TRBJ2-5, with TRBD1 identical over 9 bases. This clonotype originated in a human donor in good health. CDR3 DNA: TGTGCCAGCAGCATGGGACAGGGAAGGAAGACCCAGTACTTC. Translation gives CASSMGQGRKTQYF.